This T cell receptor beta chain was captured by sequencing in a study of blood T cell repertoires in COVID-19. About the research overall: Both acute and convalescent COVID-19 samples were obtained from the United States, Italy and Spain. PBMCs, B-cell-depleted T cells, or T cells provided the cDNA or gDNA that made up the material.

Trimming left V 3 bases short and J 5 bases short, with 11 bases between. The CDR3 spans 14 residues. Germline CDR1 KGHDR, CDR2 SFDVKD. Per the authors' pipeline: Amplification of reference gene primers was used by the study to estimate nucleated cell counts. TCRdb keeps only in-frame clones here, not all; method: immunoSEQ multiplex PCR. V and J calls and clone size are as listed in that table; D and trimming were resolved from the DNA. This sample carries under 200,000 clones, around 86% of them seen once, and the ten largest clones take more than 6.5%. This TCR came from a woman of 80 years or more in a cohort sampled during active or convalescent COVID-19. This chain connects TRBV24-1 to TRBJ2-3; D is possibly TRBD1 (5 bases). Material for sequencing was peripheral blood. CDR3 in amino acids: CATSDRGWGDTQYF. The CDR3 DNA reads as TGTGCCACCAGTGATAGGGGTTGGGGAGATACGCAGTATTTT.